This T cell receptor (beta chain) comes out of a study of prognosis after radiotherapy for stage I lung cancer (dated by TCRdb to about 2021). Concerning the study at large: About 19 stage I NSCLC patients were enrolled in Nanjing, China, between April 2018 and January 2019. On tumor histology, fewer than 15 patients had adenocarcinoma and several had squamous cell carcinoma. Newly diagnosed primary stage I lung tumors occurred in roughly 15 patients, and oligometastatic NSCLC after surgical resection of the primary tumor occurred in 4 or 5. The cohort comprised 10 to 15 men and five or six women with a median age of around 73 years, ranging from about 53 to 90 years. After SBRT, distant metastases developed in four of the 19 patients at a median of around 7 months, while the remaining 15 patients had no significant progression. A total of about 38 blood samples from some 20 patients were sequenced, with one sample obtained before and one obtained after SBRT for each patient. Every patient was regarded as medically inoperable, because of comorbidities in over ten cases and refusal of surgery in over 5 cases. The study profiled peripheral blood TCR beta repertoires from stage I NSCLC patients before and after stereotactic body radiotherapy and related them to distant failure. Using image-guided IMRT or VMAT, SBRT was delivered in 3 to 5 fractions at a biologically effective dose of at least 100 Gy. SBRT was not combined with any concurrent therapy in any patient.

Relative to germline, V is missing 7 bases and J is missing 8 bases, with 11 bases of the junction outside any gene match. The CDR3 runs 14 amino acids, cysteine and phenylalanine included. The entry retains the CDR3 DNA only, 42 bases that are in frame from base 1. Looking up the germline V gene yields CDR1 MNHNS and CDR2 SASEGT. All patients had node-negative disease on CT and PET/CT, and none had a history of other malignancies or prior chemotherapy or radiotherapy. At each of two time points, around 6 milliliters of peripheral venous blood were collected into EDTA tubes. Ficoll-Paque Plus density-gradient centrifugation was used to isolate PBMCs. Right after collection, samples were placed at -80 degrees C and kept there until analysis. In the case of this clonotype: What antigen it recognizes has not been identified. There are no base qualities to consult, and no much larger clone falls within one base.

The TCR beta CDR3 region was amplified from genomic DNA by two rounds of multiplex PCR. The first PCR round used primers specific to each TRBV and TRBJ gene, with sequences filed in Chinese patent CN105087789A. Universal primers were used in the second PCR round. The Roche High Pure PCR Template Preparation Kit was used to extract genomic DNA from frozen PBMCs. Libraries were sequenced paired-end with 151 bp reads on an Illumina HiSeq 3000. On the study's bioinformatics: CutAdapt was used to discard raw reads that did not contain the multiplex PCR primer sequences. PEAR was used to merge high-quality paired reads into contigs. MiXCR assigned TRB V, D and J gene segments to each contig by aligning to reference sequences. To remove sequencing errors, CDR3 sequences were clustered according to base quality and sequence similarity. Shannon entropy normalized by the natural log of productive TCR sequence number was used as the measure of diversity. To get clonality, Shannon entropy was divided by the natural log of the number of unique clonotypes, and that result was subtracted from one. Using the Youden index from ROC curves, the researchers picked the repertoire-metric cut-offs for progression-free survival, and all analyses were carried out in R 3.5.3. TCRdb reanalyzed the raw reads on its own, using fastp at Q25 for trimming and MiXCR for clone calling, and kept in-frame beta chains. When rows share a CDR3 protein, they turn into one entry using the most common DNA and genes. TCRdb's processing, not the authors' own work, is the source of the V and J calls. The sample contains over 50,000 distinct CDR3 sequences, about 35% of them found a single time. 9.2% of the sample goes to the ten largest clones.

Study-wide conclusions, independent of this receptor: None of the reported P values were adjusted for multiple comparisons. Tumor specificity of expanded TCR clones was not determined. Post-SBRT Shannon entropy and its change from baseline were lower in patients who developed distant metastases; baseline Shannon entropy was not associated with metastases. After SBRT, the count of unique TCR clones dropped from a median of roughly 9,300 beforehand to roughly 6,800 afterward (Wilcoxon paired P=0.011). The small cohort and short follow-up limited the study, so independent validation of the findings is needed. TRBV and TRBJ usage frequencies reportedly differed by metastasis status, in two V genes at baseline and in roughly nine V and two J genes after SBRT.

This clonotype was sampled from a donor aged 50 or older with non-small cell lung cancer. The material was PBMCs, obtained before or after stereotactic body radiation therapy (not recorded which). The rearranged chain carries TRBV6-1 and TRBJ1-2, with TRBD1 matching 9 junction bases. The CDR3 protein is CASIVTGTGYGYTF. The DNA is TGTGCCAGCATCGTTACAGGGACAGGGTACGGCTACACCTTC.